One and the same sample provided the 20 T cell receptor beta chains below, sequenced in a study of early T cells in non-severe SARS-CoV-2 infection. TCRdb reanalysed the 5' RACE reads using MiXCR and keeps one entry per CDR3 protein. This sample yields tens of thousands of distinct CDR3 sequences, of which around 12% are seen a single time; roughly 1.2% belongs to the top ten. This specimen was whole blood, taken at baseline. All receptors come from an adult who was a healthcare worker with PCR-confirmed SARS-CoV-2 infection or an uninfected control (not recorded which). The donor label of this sample is uncertain.

This clonotype was found many times. The chain joins TRBV20-1 to TRBJ2-3; either TRBD1 or TRBD2 may supply D (6 bases each). CDR1 is DFQATT and CDR2 is SNEGSKA in the germline V gene (reference sequence). The CDR3 has 14 amino acids. V was pared by 5 bases and J by 6 bases, with 18 bases between. Here the CDR3 DNA reads TGCAGTGCTCGTAACTTGGGGGGCCACGATACGCAGTATTTT. This encodes CSARNLGGHDTQYF.

V usage is TRBV3-1 and J usage is TRBJ1-5, with TRBD1 matching 7 bases. Per germline, CDR1 LGHDT and CDR2 YNNKEL (reference sequence). The CDR3 length is 15 residues. Unmatched junction bases numbered 6, after V lost 3 bases and J lost 4 bases. In nucleotides, the CDR3 is TGTGCCAGCAGCCAGAACAGGGGACCAAATCAGCCCCAGCATTTT. This codes for CASSQNRGPNQPQHF. Variable domain in full (rest from reference TRBV3-1 and TRBJ1-5): DTAVSQTPKYLVTQMGNDKSIKCEQNLGHDTMYWYKQDSKKFLKIMFSYNNKELIINETVPNRFSPKSPDKAHLNLHINSLELGDSAVYFCASSQNRGPNQPQHFGDGTRLSIL.

The V gene is TRBV10-3, the J gene TRBJ1-3, with 7 bases fitting TRBD1. J lost 6 bases, V lost 4 bases, and 9 bases had no gene match. The CDR3 runs 15 residues. Germline lookup yields CDR1 ENHRY and CDR2 SYGVKD. The CDR3 sequence is CAISGGTVALNTIYF. CDR3 nucleotide sequence: TGTGCCATCAGTGGCGGGACAGTGGCCCTAAACACCATATATTTT.

The chain uses TRBV5-1 and TRBJ2-1; D call uncertain. CDR1 is SGHRS and CDR2 is YFSETQ in the germline V gene. Deletions cut 0 bases from V and 4 bases from J, with 8 bases between. CDR3 length equals 14 residues. This CDR3 is CASSLEQRYNEQFF. CDR3 sequence (DNA): TGCGCCAGCAGCTTGGAACAGAGGTACAATGAGCAGTTCTTC.

The chain combines TRBV6-5 with TRBJ1-5; D unresolved. Germline V gives CDR1 MNHEY, CDR2 SVGAGI. This CDR3 has 13 residues. The V and J ends lost 5 bases and 4 bases respectively, with 9 bases between them. The DNA for the CDR3 is TGTGCCAGCAGTGCGCAGAGGAATCAGCCCCAGCATTTT. It translates to CASSAQRNQPQHF.

This clonotype was recorded a few times. The chain joins TRBV6-5 to TRBJ2-3, with D tentatively TRBD2 (6 bases). The CDR3 consists of 16 residues. Trimming shortened V by 4 bases and J by 3 bases, and 17 bases separated the two germline ends. The germline CDR1 and CDR2 sequences are MNHEY and SVGAGI. This CDR3 reads CASSLALSRGTDTQYF. CDR3 DNA: TGTGCCAGCAGTTTAGCTCTCTCGCGGGGTACAGATACGCAGTATTTT.

This clonotype appeared a few times. This rearrangement joins TRBV10-3 to TRBJ2-3, with D maybe TRBD2 (6 bases). Trimming left V 3 bases short and J 2 bases short, with 18 bases between. Germline V gene sequence: CDR1 ENHRY, CDR2 SYGVKD. The CDR3 has 17 amino acids. This CDR3 reads CAISDRGMQLLTDTQYF. The CDR3 DNA follows: TGTGCCATCAGTGACCGGGGGATGCAGTTACTCACAGATACGCAGTATTTT.

This clonotype showed up just a few times. V is TRBV6-6 and J is TRBJ1-1, with D tentatively TRBD1 (5 bases). V was clipped by 6 bases and J by 4 bases, with 12 bases between them. Germline CDR1 reads MNHNY; CDR2 reads SVGAGI (reference sequence). This CDR3 comprises 13 residues. This CDR3 is CASRGGIRTEAFF. CDR3 nucleotides: TGTGCCAGCAGGGGGGGGATACGCACTGAAGCTTTCTTT.

This clonotype has a count of ten or more. This chain uses TRBV6-1 with TRBJ2-1; TRBD2 agrees at 12 bases. Germline assignment: CDR1 MNHNS and CDR2 SASEGT. Trimming removed 5 bases from V and 4 bases from J; junction bases left unmatched: 0. There are 14 residues in the CDR3. The CDR3 sequence: CASSLAGGYNEQFF. CDR3 bases: TGTGCCAGCAGTCTAGCGGGGGGGTACAATGAGCAGTTCTTC.

This clonotype was recorded a few times. The chain employs TRBV7-2 and TRBJ2-1, with 11 bases lining up with TRBD2. The CDR3 is made up of 17 amino acids. V shed 4 bases, J shed 1 base, and the junction held 6 bases outside the gene matches. Germline-derived CDR1 and CDR2 are SGHTA and FQGNSA. CDR3 residues: CASSYAGTSGSYNEQFF. The CDR3 coding sequence is TGTGCCAGCAGCTATGCCGGGACTAGCGGTTCCTACAATGAGCAGTTCTTC.

The J gene is TRBJ2-1, the V gene TRBV10-2; 12 bases line up with TRBD2. CDR3 length: 15 residues. J was trimmed by 10 bases and V by 4 bases; bases with no gene match: 8. The germline V gene has CDR1 WSHSY and CDR2 SAAADI. CDR3 sequence (DNA): TGCGCCAGCAGTGTTACTAGCGGGGGGACCTCGGAGCAGTTCTTC. Amino acid sequence: CASSVTSGGTSEQFF.

This clonotype was found a few times. The rearrangement joins TRBV28 to TRBJ1-2, with TRBD1 matching over 7 bases. Germline-derived CDR1 and CDR2 are MDHEN and SYDVKM. The CDR3 sequence is 13 residues long. The trim removed 3 bases at V and 5 bases at J, leaving 3 bases unmatched. In DNA form, the CDR3 reads TGTGCCAGCAGTTTGGGACAGCAGTATGGCTACACCTTC. Encoded protein: CASSLGQQYGYTF.

The chain employs TRBV21-1 and TRBJ2-1. TRBV21-1 is reported as a pseudogene. This CDR3 comprises 16 residues. CDR3 sequence (DNA): TGTGCCAGCATCAAAAAGGCGTCAGGTCGACCCCATGAGCAGTTCTTC. Translating it yields CASIKKASGRPHEQFF.

V gene TRBV4-1 combines with J gene TRBJ2-2; tentative D call: TRBD2 (6 bases). The V gene lost 2 bases and the J gene lost 5 bases, with 18 bases spanning the gap. Germline CDR1 reads MGHRA; CDR2 reads YSYEKL. The CDR3 spans 17 residues. The CDR3 reads CASSQTLASDRTGELFF. The CDR3 coding sequence is TGCGCCAGCAGCCAAACTTTGGCTAGCGATAGGACCGGGGAGCTGTTTTTT.

A few counts support this clonotype. The chain is built from TRBV2 and TRBJ1-5; D is uncertain. There are 13 residues in the CDR3. Germline loops: CDR1 SNHLY, CDR2 FYNNEI. The V gene lost 4 bases and the J gene lost 5 bases, with 9 bases spanning the gap. The CDR3 is CASSVSGDQPQHF. Written as DNA, the CDR3 is TGTGCCAGCAGTGTGTCGGGAGATCAGCCCCAGCATTTT. The full variable domain, in which reference TRBV2 and TRBJ1-5 provide the parts outside the CDR3, is EPEVTQTPSHQVTQMGQEVILRCVPISNHLYFYWYRQILGQKVEFLVSFYNNEISEKSEIFDDQFSVERPDGSNFTLKIRSTKLEDSAMYFCASSVSGDQPQHFGDGTRLSIL.

The chain has TRBV5-1 and TRBJ2-1; D is perhaps TRBD1 or TRBD2 (6 bases each). V was clipped by 4 bases and J by 0 bases, with 14 bases between them. CDR3 length: 16 amino acids. The germline gives CDR1 SGHRS, CDR2 YFSETQ. The CDR3 region has the DNA TGCGCCAGCAGCCCGGGGGCCTCCAGCTCCTACAATGAGCAGTTCTTC. It yields the protein CASSPGASSSYNEQFF.

This chain connects TRBV6-1 to TRBJ2-7, with D perhaps TRBD1 or TRBD2 (5 bases each). V lost 9 bases to trimming and J lost 5 bases, with 23 bases between them. Per germline, CDR1 MNHNS and CDR2 SASEGT. The CDR3 spans 15 residues. CDR3 in DNA: TGTGCCAGGAGAGGGAACAGGCCTAAGGTGGACGAGCAGTACGTC. Its protein is CARRGNRPKVDEQYV.

V usage is TRBV2 and J usage is TRBJ2-1; 9 nucleotides align to TRBD1. The germline V gene has CDR1 SNHLY and CDR2 FYNNEI. The V gene end was trimmed by 6 bases and the J gene end by 9 bases; junction bases not matched to a gene: 15. This CDR3 has 16 residues. The CDR3 sequence is CASRLLPGQGGVEQFF. Here the CDR3 DNA reads TGTGCCAGCAGATTACTGCCGGGACAGGGAGGAGTTGAGCAGTTCTTC. Variable domain in full (rest from reference TRBV2 and TRBJ2-1): EPEVTQTPSHQVTQMGQEVILRCVPISNHLYFYWYRQILGQKVEFLVSFYNNEISEKSEIFDDQFSVERPDGSNFTLKIRSTKLEDSAMYFCASRLLPGQGGVEQFFGPGTRLTVL.

V and J are TRBV6-6 and TRBJ1-1; 11 bases align to TRBD1. The germline V gene encodes CDR1 MNHNY and CDR2 SVGAGI (reference sequence). The CDR3 runs 15 residues. Trimming cost V 2 bases and J 1 base; bases outside gene matches: 0. The CDR3 is CASSYGQGANTEAFF. In DNA form, the CDR3 reads TGTGCCAGCAGTTACGGACAGGGGGCGAACACTGAAGCTTTCTTT.

This clonotype has at least ten counts. The chain employs TRBV5-5 and TRBJ1-2; D is perhaps TRBD1 (5 bases). Germline-derived CDR1 and CDR2 are SGHKS and YYEKEE (reference sequence). This CDR3 is 15 amino acids long. Trimming took 7 bases from V and 3 from J, leaving 19 bases between them. The CDR3 sequence is CASGPGQPFHYGYTF. As DNA, the CDR3 is TGTGCCAGCGGGCCGGGGCAGCCTTTCCACTATGGCTACACCTTC.